This T cell receptor (beta chain) was identified during a study of shared clonotypes between healthy human individuals (dated by TCRdb to 2019 to 2021). Concerning the study at large: A few men and a couple of women, aged 18 to 49 years, made up the cohort. For each donor, CD4 naive and CD4 memory were each given three plates, CD8 naive was given two plates, and CD8 memory was given one plate. The study deeply sequenced blood TCR repertoires of about five healthy adults to estimate repertoire size and the extent of clonotype sharing between individuals. To increase sequencing depth and limit assay-specific biases, TCR repertoire library preparation and sequencing were carried out by different laboratories using diverse techniques. Leukapheresis yielded between about 0.85 and 9.5 billion PBMCs per donor. General conclusions and limits of the study: Rarefaction of sorted-subset datasets indicated incomplete sequencing despite the large sequencing depth. Pairwise subsampling indicated that sequencing depth was expected to affect the degree of clonotype sharing among donors. Because the study included only a small number of donors, the genetic and exposure-history diversity represented was limited. Higher generation probabilities were observed for clonotypes shared by all four sorted-subset donors than for non-shared clonotypes. Sampling was restricted to blood, and TCR repertoires in tissues likely differ from the TCR repertoires found in blood. Naive subsets generally had larger estimated clonotype richness than memory subsets did. About 5% of naive CD4, 3% to 4% of naive CD8, approximately 2.2% of memory CD4, and approximately 0.4% of memory CD8 clonotypes were shared across a few donors.

Healthy HIV-negative adults with no recently reported acute infections or vaccinations were included as donors. All donors were Caucasian adults living in Nashville, Tennessee, USA. CD4+ T cells were enriched by magnetic negative selection, after which naive cells were positively selected on CD45RA and the negative fraction was taken as the memory subset. Blood was obtained by leukapheresis, after which PBMCs were separated by Ficoll-Histopaque density gradient centrifugation and cryopreserved in liquid nitrogen vapor phase. Analytical flow cytometry was used to check the purity and quantity of each magnetically sorted T cell population. From each sorted fraction, genomic DNA was isolated and quantified by UV absorbance on a Nanodrop 2000c. Relative to germline, V is missing 0 bases and J is missing 0 bases, with 7 bases of the junction outside any gene match. Via the germline V gene, CDR1 is MGHRA and CDR2 YSYEKL. From the cysteine through the phenylalanine, the CDR3 covers 18 amino acids. The retained sequence is limited to the CDR3, 54 bases, with the frame set at the first base.

A word on this clone: There is no known antigen for this receptor. No base qualities exist here, and no much larger clone lies one base off it.

Using the deep immunoSEQ assay, multiplex PCR amplified TCR CDR3 regions from genomic DNA. Extracted genomic DNA from each cell subset was spread evenly across all wells of several immunoSEQ 96-well plates, with each plate serving as a replicate. For sorted subsets, each replicate PCR was loaded with roughly 200 ng genomic DNA, equivalent to approximately 33,000 T cell genomes. Purified libraries were quantified with a Qubit 3.0 fluorometer, sized on a Bioanalyzer 2100, and re-quantified with the KAPA Library Quantification kit. Every immunoSEQ 96-well plate was sequenced on a separate single-read 150-cycle Illumina NextSeq 550 flow cell. The authors' pipeline ran thus. Because the immunoSEQ output included only junctional sequences and no quality scores, the filtering could not be the same as the filtering used for full-length reads. To assign V/J genes and CDR3, sequences were annotated using PyIR, a Python wrapper for IgBLAST v1.9, with IMGT germline references. Reads with weak V/J assignments (E-value above 1e-6), missing CDR3, stop codons, out-of-frame junctions, or ambiguous translated residues were removed. V3J clonotypes were defined as sequences sharing an identical inferred V gene, J gene, and CDR3 amino acid sequence. The percentage overlap between two repertoires was calculated by dividing the number of shared unique clonotypes by the size of the smaller repertoire. Richness of each repertoire was evaluated using RTK rarefaction, the Chao1 estimator, and Recon v2.1 estimates of unobserved clonotypes. For all TCRbeta clonotypes obtained by the gDNA method from a handful of donors, generation probabilities were computed with OLGA. The clones in this table, taken by TCRdb from immuneACCESS, are in-frame only. Not every clone is retained; where verified, under half of the shortfall comes from an unresolved V gene, and the cause of the rest is unknown. V, J and clone size derive from that table, while D and trimming were established from the DNA sequence. Present in this sample are around 2.3 million clones, 90% to 97% of which were seen just once. The ten most abundant clones make up roughly 0.13% of the sample.

The sample was naive CD4+ T cells sorted from blood. Per the publication, the cell subset or site label means: CD45RA+ positively selected. The chain is assembled from TRBV4-1 and TRBJ1-5; 8 bases in the junction line up with TRBD1. This sequence was found in a man between 18 and 29 years old in good health. CDR3 reads: CASSQEGTGPYSNQPQHF. In nucleotide form, the sequence is TGCGCCAGCAGCCAAGAAGGGACAGGTCCCTATAGCAATCAGCCCCAGCATTTT.